This T cell receptor (beta chain) emerged from a study of cytomegalovirus exposure and HLA in healthy donors. As for the study in general: The 90 to 150 validation repertoires were produced on the same platform as the 500 to 800 repertoires of the first cohort. This was reported in a later analysis. Whole-study results and caveats: According to a subsequent analysis, TCR clusters from the first cohort were inclined to appear together in the roughly 120 validation repertoires. The authors enumerated under 200 TCR beta chains as linked to cytomegalovirus. Across donors, most TCRs were seen rarely, yet some public ones were widespread.

The protocol was immunoSEQ multiplex PCR, while the TCRdb copy is restricted to in-frame clones and leaves out a portion. The repertoire consists of 120,000 to 150,000 clones, with about 86% occurring once and the leading ten covering almost 8%. Germline assignment: CDR1 LGHNA and CDR2 YNFKEQ. The CDR3 length is 15 residues. Trimming cost V 3 bases and J 3 bases; bases outside gene matches: 5. Notes on this clone: The antigen remains undetermined.

This chain uses TRBV4-2 with TRBJ1-2, with 9 positions matching TRBD1. The receptor was derived from a woman aged 18-29 years in good health and CMV-seropositive. Sequencing was carried out using PBMCs. CDR3 DNA: TGTGCCAGCAGCCATATGGACAGGGGAGACTATGGCTACACCTTC. Amino acid sequence: CASSHMDRGDYGYTF.